The clone carrying this T cell receptor (beta chain) was seen many times. A CD8+CD4-CCR7+CD45RA+ gate was used to sort naive CD8 T cells. For bulk TCR libraries, previously described methods and listed TCR primers were used. TCRdb analysed the PCR reads with MiXCR anew, one entry per CDR3 protein. There are 400,000 to 600,000 distinct CDR3 sequences in the sample; less than 30% occur only once, and around 0.78% lies in the top ten. The CDR3 is 12 amino acids. Germline lookup yields CDR1 SEHNR and CDR2 FQNEAQ (reference sequence). V lost 8 bases to trimming and J lost 2 bases, with 9 bases between them. This specimen comes from a study of molecular identifiers for immune sequencing clone quantification.

Material: naive CD8+ T cells from blood, with Jurkat cell RNA spiked in. As for subset: FACS-sorted CD8+CD4-CCR7+CD45RA+ naive T cells. This TCR was recovered from a human donor in good health. Some libraries in this study had Jurkat cell RNA spiked in. The rearrangement joins TRBV7-9 to TRBJ1-1; D not certain. CDR3 sequence reads: CASFVLNTEAFF. The CDR3 bases are TGTGCCAGCTTCGTTTTAAACACTGAAGCTTTCTTT.